This T cell receptor (beta chain) was identified during a study of CD8+CD57+ T cells in acquired aplastic anemia (dated by TCRdb to 2016 to 2018). Regarding the complete study: Extracted DNA from sorted CD4+ and CD8+ cells averaged around 2.9 ug, ranging from roughly 0.17 to 27.4 ug. Mean read counts for healthy donor samples were about 10 million for CD4+ cells and roughly 12 million for CD8+ cells. Beyond this particular receptor, the publication reports: Patients and healthy controls showed no significant difference in CD8+ Simpson's diversity (P=0.060). Although some 28 CD8+ CDR3 sequences were shared by patients and controls, these sequences appeared highly expressed in patients and within the immunodominant clones of patients.

As regards this clonotype: Its antigen is still unknown. Per-base qualities were not stored, and no clone one base away is much larger.

Profiling of TCR beta VDJ combinations and CDR3 sequences used genomic DNA as the template. TCR repertoire sequencing was run on an Illumina HiSeq 2000. The paper's data handling went like this. TRBV/TRBJ rearrangement plots, CDR3 size and DJ length profiles, and Simpson's diversity index were used to assess repertoires. The most abundant DNA sequence in the deep sequencing data was taken as the immunodominant clone. CDR3 amino acid sequences were checked for sharing across subjects and were also compared against the VDJdb database and published repertoires. Using fastp at Q25 and MiXCR, TCRdb reprocessed the public reads and kept productive beta chains. Every entry covers one CDR3 protein and lists the most common genes and DNA from its rows. Clone size and V and J calls follow TCRdb, not the original study. This sample has 90,000 to 130,000 distinct CDR3 sequences in its table, and approximately 48% of those were observed once. In total, the top ten clones hold around 32% of the sample.

In this study, sorted CD4+ and CD8+ T cells from the blood of healthy subjects and of severe aplastic anemia patients had their TCR repertoires deep-sequenced. Ficoll-Paque density gradient centrifugation was used to isolate peripheral blood mononuclear cells. Before DNA extraction, CD4+ and CD8+ T cells were sorted by FACS or by magnetic beads. The receptor comes from a human donor in good health, serving as a control. Sequencing input: sorted CD4+, CD8+, or CD8+CD57+ T cells (not recorded which) from PBMCs.

The CDR3 here reads CASSVEQTGTEAFF. Read as DNA, the sequence is TGTGCCAGCAGCGTCGAACAGACAGGCACTGAAGCTTTCTTT. The V and J segments used are TRBV2 and TRBJ1-1; the D segment could be TRBD1, given 6 matching bases. As encoded in the germline V gene, CDR1 is SNHLY while CDR2 is FYNNEI. Cut back by 6 bases and 4 bases, the V and J ends lie 15 bases apart. Including the terminal cysteine and phenylalanine, the CDR3 comprises 14 residues. Of all the DNA, just the CDR3 is kept, 42 bases in frame from base 1.